Below are 8 T cell receptor beta chains sequenced from a single sample in a study of CD8 T cells in Susac syndrome. Reverse transcription of roughly 0.5 to 1 ug RNA used random hexamers. TCRdb reanalysed the immunoSEQ multiplex PCR reads using MiXCR and keeps one entry per CDR3 protein. The sample carries 150,000 to 200,000 distinct CDR3 sequences, around 94% recorded once. Sequencing used CD4+ T cells from PBMCs. The receptors here all came from a human donor with Susac syndrome.

The chain is built from TRBV11-2 and TRBJ2-3, with TRBD2 as a possible D gene (5 bases). Trimming stripped 6 bases from V and 5 bases from J, with 9 bases between. Germline V gives CDR1 SGHAT, CDR2 FQNNGV. The CDR3 length is 12 residues. CDR3 sequence reads: CASRRAGDTQYF. The CDR3 DNA reads as TGTGCCAGCAGGAGGGCTGGAGATACGCAGTATTTT.

This sequence joins TRBV12-3 or TRBV12-4 and TRBJ1-1; D remains ambiguous. The CDR3 covers 13 residues. Trimming took 3 bases from V and 3 from J, leaving 8 bases between them. CDR3 sequence (DNA): TGTGCCAGCAGTTTGAATCTGGACACTGAAGCTTTCTTT. Translating it yields CASSLNLDTEAFF.

This chain links TRBV3-1 with TRBJ2-4, with 8 bases identical to TRBD1. Germline trimming cut 4 bases from V and 3 bases from J; bases unmatched to any gene: 2. Looked up from germline, CDR1 is LGHDT and CDR2 is YNNKEL (reference sequence). CDR3 length: 14 residues. The CDR3 bases are TGTGCCAGCAGCCGGACAGGGAGCAAAAACATTCAGTACTTC. The encoded protein is CASSRTGSKNIQYF.

V is TRBV29-1 and J is TRBJ2-2; 11 positions match TRBD2. The V and J ends lost 8 bases and 4 bases, in that order; junction bases with no gene match: 9. Germline lookup yields CDR1 SQVTM and CDR2 ANQGSEA. This CDR3 region has 15 residues. The CDR3 is CSPGPSGGSTGELFF. DNA of the CDR3: TGCAGCCCCGGGCCTAGCGGGGGGAGCACCGGGGAGCTGTTTTTT.

The V and J genes are TRBV5-1 and TRBJ2-5; 8 bases match TRBD1. Unmatched junction bases numbered 7, after V lost 5 bases and J lost 1 base. The CDR3 length is 15 residues. Germline V gives CDR1 SGHRS, CDR2 YFSETQ. The CDR3 DNA follows: TGCGCCAGCAGTCAACAGGGGGGAAGCCAAGAGACCCAGTACTTC. It yields the protein CASSQQGGSQETQYF.

This sequence joins TRBV7-9 and TRBJ1-5; D unresolved. V gave up 4 bases and J gave up 5 bases, with 9 bases separating them. The CDR3 spans 13 residues. Germline CDR1 SEHNR, CDR2 FQNEAQ (reference sequence). CDR3 sequence reads: CASSSDRYQPQHF. As DNA, the CDR3 is TGTGCCAGCAGCTCCGATCGTTATCAGCCCCAGCATTTT.

V usage is TRBV20-1 and J usage is TRBJ1-1; TRBD1 might be the D (6 bases). Germline V gene lookup returns CDR1 DFQATT and CDR2 SNEGSKA (reference sequence). CDR3 length: 15 residues. Trimming cost V 6 bases and J 0 bases, with 17 bases left between them. The CDR3 spells CSATERGAMNTEAFF. CDR3 nucleotides: TGCAGTGCCACGGAGAGGGGGGCGATGAACACTGAAGCTTTCTTT.

J is TRBJ2-1 and V is TRBV6-5; tentative D call: TRBD2 (5 bases). Trimming stripped 10 bases from V and 2 bases from J, with 12 bases between. The CDR3 extends over 13 amino acids. From germline, CDR1 is MNHEY and CDR2 SVGAGI. CDR3 in DNA: TGTGCCACCACACTAGGTCCCTACAATGAGCAGTTCTTC. This gives the protein CATTLGPYNEQFF.